This T cell receptor beta chain came from a study of blood T cell repertoires in COVID-19. Study-wide background: In each case, the material was cDNA or gDNA derived from T cells, B-cell-depleted T cells, or PBMCs.

Generated by immunoSEQ multiplex PCR, the TCRdb table keeps only in-frame clones and is missing some. The data contain about 170,000 clones, approximately 84% of them singletons. The CDR3 covers 13 residues. V was cut by 6 bases and J by 0 bases, with 11 bases left in between. CDR1 is SQVTM and CDR2 is ANQGSEA in the germline V gene. The clonotype originates from a woman of 80 years or more with COVID-19, enrolled during active disease. The sample consisted of peripheral blood. The rearrangement joins TRBV29-1 to TRBJ1-1; D not resolved. Here the CDR3 DNA reads TGCAGCGTCAGACAAACATTGAACACTGAAGCTTTCTTT. Translated: CSVRQTLNTEAFF.